Included here is one T cell receptor beta chain sequence, with context. The data were obtained in a study of T cell changes during pregnancy in multiple sclerosis. The protocol was immunoSEQ multiplex PCR, while the TCRdb copy is restricted to in-frame clones and leaves out a portion. The sample holds about 81,000 clones, just over 90% seen once. There are 15 residues in the CDR3. J gave up 4 bases and V 10 bases, and 9 bases lay outside the gene matches. Germline V lookup: CDR1 MDHEN, CDR2 SYDVKM. The V and J genes are TRBV28 and TRBJ2-2; 10 bases are a match to TRBD1. The input for sequencing was peripheral blood, taken in the third trimester of pregnancy. The sequence derives from a female donor in good health, enrolled as a control in a pregnancy study. In DNA, the CDR3 is TGTGCCACCAATGACAGGGGGCAGCGCACCGGGGAGCTGTTTTTT. Residues: CATNDRGQRTGELFF.